This TCR beta chain was found in a study of blood T cell repertoires in COVID-19. Study at large: There were acute and convalescent COVID-19 samples, and they came from the United States, Italy and Spain. Nucleic acid was either cDNA or gDNA, and it came from T cells, B-cell-depleted T cells, or PBMCs.

Source study methods: Amplification of reference gene primers provided the estimated nucleated cell counts. Using immunoSEQ multiplex PCR, the repertoire was profiled, and TCRdb retains in-frame clones only, with some absent. That table gives V, J and clone size, and the DNA gave D and trimming. The table has fewer than 350,000 clones, 90% seen once. The CDR3 is 12 amino acids. The V end lost 5 bases, the J end lost 5 bases, and 6 bases lay between the germline ends. Germline CDR1 MNHEY, CDR2 SMNVEV (reference sequence). Donors were grouped by their self-reported clinical history. The sequencing input was PBMCs or T cells enriched from blood (not recorded which). This TCR derives from a woman between 18 and 30 years old with acute COVID-19. V gene TRBV27 combines with J gene TRBJ2-2, with D perhaps matching TRBD2 (5 bases). The CDR3 spells CASSGETGELFF. The CDR3 DNA follows: TGTGCCAGCAGTGGGGAGACCGGGGAGCTGTTTTTT.